What follows describes a single T cell receptor (beta chain). This sample stems from a study of high-grade serous ovarian cancer treatment subgroups. Tumor tissue was taken before any definitive surgery or chemotherapy was given. Assay: immunoSEQ multiplex PCR; the TCRdb copy retains only in-frame clones and omits some. The sample holds nearly 15,000 clones, 85% to 90% seen once. Trimming removed 7 bases at V and 5 bases at J, with 20 bases between. Germline CDR1 SQVTM, CDR2 ANQGSEA. The CDR3 sequence is 14 residues long. This chain links TRBV29-1 with TRBJ2-5; D assignment may be TRBD1 or TRBD2 (7 bases each). Sequencing was carried out using tumor tissue. This receptor was obtained from a human donor with high-grade serous ovarian cancer. For the CDR3, the DNA is TGCAGCGCCTGGGAGGGGGCCGGGATGGAGACCCAGTACTTC. Encoded protein: CSAWEGAGMETQYF.